These 6 T cell receptor beta chains were sequenced from one sample in a study of cytotoxic CD8 clonotypes in ibrutinib-treated CLL. Libraries were prepared by immunoSEQ multiplex PCR; TCRdb keeps only in-frame clonotypes and omits some of them. Of 160,000 or so clones listed, under 85% are singletons. Sequencing was performed on PBMCs, taken after 24 months of ibrutinib treatment. All receptors derive from a human donor with chronic lymphocytic leukemia.

The rearrangement joins TRBV18 to TRBJ2-1; perhaps TRBD2 as D (6 bases). CDR1 KGHSH and CDR2 LQKENI come from the germline V gene. The V end lost 4 bases, the J end lost 0 bases, and 13 bases lay between the germline ends. This CDR3 has 16 amino acids. This chain's CDR3 is CASSRRDGSSYNEQFF. DNA of the CDR3: TGTGCCAGCTCACGGCGGGACGGTAGCTCCTACAATGAGCAGTTCTTC.

The rearrangement uses TRBV2 and TRBJ2-7; 8 bases align to TRBD1. With V trimmed by 4 bases and J by 5 bases, 7 bases remained unmatched. CDR3 length equals 14 residues. Germline V gene sequence: CDR1 SNHLY, CDR2 FYNNEI. CDR3 in DNA: TGTGCCAGCAGTGGGGGGACAGGAAGCGACGAGCAGTACTTC. Its translation is CASSGGTGSDEQYF.

V usage is TRBV7-9 and J usage is TRBJ2-5; D is perhaps TRBD1 (6 bases). The CDR3 consists of 14 residues. Germline CDR1 SEHNR, CDR2 FQNEAQ (reference sequence). V gave up 3 bases and J gave up 4 bases, with 12 bases separating them. In DNA, the CDR3 is TGTGCCAGCAGCTTCCCTCAGGGGCGAGAGACCCAGTACTTC. It yields the protein CASSFPQGRETQYF.

The gene calls are TRBV18 and TRBJ2-7; D possibly corresponds to TRBD2 (6 bases). CDR1 and CDR2 from the germline V gene are KGHSH and LQKENI. V lost 2 bases to trimming and J lost 6 bases, with 17 bases between them. The CDR3 consists of 15 residues. The chain's CDR3 is CASSPSGSGGGEQYF. DNA of the CDR3: TGTGCCAGCTCACCAAGCGGGTCGGGTGGGGGCGAGCAGTACTTC.

In this sample, this clone turned up a few times. This chain connects TRBV29-1 to TRBJ2-7; D gene ambiguous. V lost 7 bases and J 4 bases, leaving 11 bases between the germline ends. Per the germline V gene, CDR1 is SQVTM and CDR2 is ANQGSEA. CDR3 size: 11 residues. Written as DNA, the CDR3 is TGCAGCGCCACGGACGGTTACGAGCAGTACTTC. Amino acid sequence: CSATDGYEQYF.

The J gene is TRBJ1-5, the V gene TRBV28; D is unresolved. V dropped 2 bases and J dropped 6 bases, with 8 bases sitting between them. The germline V gene encodes CDR1 MDHEN and CDR2 SYDVKM. This CDR3 spans 13 amino acids. CDR3 DNA sequence: TGTGCCAGCAGTTTAGGCTCCCTTCAGCCCCAGCATTTT. Its translation is CASSLGSLQPQHF.